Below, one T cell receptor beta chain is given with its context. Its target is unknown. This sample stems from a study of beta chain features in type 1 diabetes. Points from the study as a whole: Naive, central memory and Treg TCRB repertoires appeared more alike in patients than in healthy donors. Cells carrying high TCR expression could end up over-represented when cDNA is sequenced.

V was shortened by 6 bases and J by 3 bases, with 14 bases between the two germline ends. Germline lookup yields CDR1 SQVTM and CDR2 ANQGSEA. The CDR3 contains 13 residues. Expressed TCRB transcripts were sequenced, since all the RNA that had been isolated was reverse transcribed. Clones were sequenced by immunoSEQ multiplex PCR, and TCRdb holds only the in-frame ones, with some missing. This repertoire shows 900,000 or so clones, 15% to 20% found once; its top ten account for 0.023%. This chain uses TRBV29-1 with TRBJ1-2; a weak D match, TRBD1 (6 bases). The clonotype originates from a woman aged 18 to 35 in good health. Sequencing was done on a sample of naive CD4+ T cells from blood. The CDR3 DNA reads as TGCAGCGTCAGACAGGACGTTGACTATGGCTACACCTTC. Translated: CSVRQDVDYGYTF.